These 28 T cell receptor beta chains were all obtained from the same sample, sequenced in a study of Tregs in tolerant kidney transplant recipients. Assay used: immunoSEQ multiplex PCR; TCRdb lists only in-frame clones, some missing. The sample has 75,000 to 85,000 clones, approximately 90% seen once. The sample was Tregs from blood, taken before the transplant. The receptors originated from a human donor who received a combined kidney and bone marrow transplant.

The rearrangement joins TRBV5-1 to TRBJ2-7, with D possibly being TRBD1 or TRBD2 (5 bases each). The CDR3 has 14 residues. Trimming stripped 4 bases from V and 3 bases from J, with 14 bases between. The germline V gene has CDR1 SGHRS and CDR2 YFSETQ. CDR3 DNA sequence: TGCGCCAGCAGCCTGGGGGTTAGAAACTACGAGCAGTACTTC. It codes for CASSLGVRNYEQYF.

V usage is TRBV6-5 and J usage is TRBJ1-1, with 8 nucleotides matching TRBD1. CDR3 length equals 15 residues. Germline-derived CDR1 and CDR2 are MNHEY and SVGAGI. V shed 5 bases, J shed 0 bases, and the junction held 5 bases outside the gene matches. CDR3 protein: CASSNRGVMNTEAFF. In nucleotides, the CDR3 is TGTGCCAGCAGTAACAGGGGGGTGATGAACACTGAAGCTTTCTTT.

This chain connects TRBV9 to TRBJ2-5, with D unresolved. V was cut by 0 bases and J by 3 bases, with 3 bases left in between. Germline-derived CDR1 and CDR2 are SGDLS and YYNGEE. There are 12 residues in the CDR3. The CDR3 sequence is CASSVEEETQYF. DNA of the CDR3: TGTGCCAGCAGCGTAGAAGAAGAGACCCAGTACTTC. Full variable domain (outside the CDR3, taken from reference TRBV9 and TRBJ2-5): DSGVTQTPKHLITATGQRVTLRCSPRSGDLSVYWYQQSLDQGLQFLIQYYNGEERAKGNILERFSAQQFPDLHSELNLSSLELGDSALYFCASSVEEETQYFGPGTRLLVL.

The rearrangement joins TRBV9 to TRBJ2-1, with D possibly being TRBD2 (6 bases). Germline lookup yields CDR1 SGDLS and CDR2 YYNGEE. The CDR3 totals 17 residues. V lost 3 bases, J lost 2 bases, and 18 bases lay in between. CDR3 in DNA: TGTGCCAGCAGCGGGGACCGAGCGGGTGGGACCTACAATGAGCAGTTCTTC. It is translated as CASSGDRAGGTYNEQFF.

The gene calls are TRBV7-2 and TRBJ1-2; 7 positions agree with TRBD1. V gave up 5 bases and J gave up 6 bases; unmatched junction bases: 6. Germline CDR1 reads SGHTA; CDR2 reads FQGNSA. The CDR3 length is 13 residues. CDR3 bases: TGTGCCAGCAGCGGAGCAGGGGGGGATGGCTACACCTTC. Protein: CASSGAGGDGYTF.

The chain carries TRBV19 and TRBJ2-2, with unresolved D. The V end lost 4 bases, the J end lost 3 bases, and 9 bases lay between the germline ends. The germline V gene encodes CDR1 LNHDA and CDR2 SQIVND (reference sequence). The CDR3 spans 14 residues. The CDR3 protein is CASSRAGHTGELFF. CDR3 in DNA: TGTGCCAGTAGTAGGGCAGGACACACCGGGGAGCTGTTTTTT. The variable domain in full, completed from reference TRBV19 and TRBJ2-2, reads DGGITQSPKYLFRKEGQNVTLSCEQNLNHDAMYWYRQDPGQGLRLIYYSQIVNDFQKGDIAEGYSVSREKKESFPLTVTSAQKNPTAFYLCASSRAGHTGELFFGEGSRLTVL.

This chain uses TRBV5-1 with TRBJ1-2; tentative D call: TRBD1 (5 bases). Trimming took 0 bases from V and 4 from J, leaving 10 bases between them. Germline CDR1 SGHRS, CDR2 YFSETQ. The CDR3 is made up of 14 amino acids. CDR3 bases: TGCGCCAGCAGCTTGGAGGGGAGGCTCTATGGCTACACCTTC. Its protein product is CASSLEGRLYGYTF.

The rearrangement links TRBV27 to TRBJ1-1; D call uncertain. V lost 6 bases to trimming and J lost 3 bases, with 11 bases between them. The length of the CDR3 is 13 residues. Germline loops: CDR1 MNHEY, CDR2 SMNVEV (reference sequence). CDR3 bases: TGTGCCAGCAGCTCCCGCCCAGACACTGAAGCTTTCTTT. This gives the protein CASSSRPDTEAFF.

This chain joins TRBV6-1 and TRBJ2-2, with 9 bases identical to TRBD1. Germline CDR1 is MNHNS and CDR2 is SASEGT. The V and J ends lost 8 bases and 2 bases, in that order; junction bases with no gene match: 3. The CDR3 runs to 14 residues. The CDR3 sequence is CASYRGLNTGELFF. CDR3 nucleotide sequence: TGTGCCAGCTACAGGGGGCTAAACACCGGGGAGCTGTTTTTT.

This clone was seen just once. The CDR3 nucleotides are TGCGCCAGCAGGGCTCGGGACACTCATTTGGACGGAAAGCTGTTTTTT. Its protein is CASRARDTHLDGKLFF. This chain uses TRBV5-1 with TRBJ2-2; D is possibly TRBD1 (6 bases). CDR3 length: 16 residues. V lost 5 bases to trimming and J lost 12 bases, with 26 bases between them. The germline V gene encodes CDR1 SGHRS and CDR2 YFSETQ.

The V gene is TRBV7-9, the J gene TRBJ2-3; tentatively, D is TRBD2 (6 bases). The V end lost 5 bases, the J end lost 0 bases, and 12 bases lay between the germline ends. The CDR3 covers 15 residues. The germline V gene encodes CDR1 SEHNR and CDR2 FQNEAQ (reference sequence). As DNA, the CDR3 is TGTGCCAGCAGCGGGATAGCGGTTAGCACAGATACGCAGTATTTT. Translation: CASSGIAVSTDTQYF.

This chain joins TRBV29-1 and TRBJ2-3; 10 bases fit TRBD2. Looked up from germline, CDR1 is SQVTM and CDR2 is ANQGSEA. The CDR3 runs 12 residues. V dropped 6 bases and J dropped 4; count of bases not matched to a gene: 1. CDR3 loop: CSVAGGPDTQYF. The CDR3 DNA follows: TGCAGCGTAGCGGGAGGGCCAGATACGCAGTATTTT.

The V gene is TRBV5-1, the J gene TRBJ2-1; D call uncertain. The CDR3 covers 15 residues. Germline assignment: CDR1 SGHRS and CDR2 YFSETQ. V dropped 0 bases and J dropped 5 bases, with 12 bases sitting between them. The CDR3 DNA follows: TGCGCCAGCAGCTTGGCCGGCAGCTACAACAATGAGCAGTTCTTC. It encodes CASSLAGSYNNEQFF.

This clone was found a few times. The chain couples TRBV6-1 to TRBJ1-1, with 8 bases lining up with TRBD1. The germline CDR1 and CDR2 sequences are MNHNS and SASEGT. V was pared by 2 bases and J by 7 bases, with 9 bases of the junction left unmatched. CDR3 length: 15 residues. The CDR3 loop reads CASSEPGRGRIEAFF. The CDR3 region has the DNA TGTGCCAGCAGTGAACCCGGCAGGGGGCGAATTGAAGCTTTCTTT.

This chain links TRBV9 with TRBJ2-2; no clear D gene. The germline gives CDR1 SGDLS, CDR2 YYNGEE. The V end lost 0 bases, the J end lost 5 bases, and 5 bases lay between the germline ends. CDR3 length: 13 residues. The DNA of the CDR3 is TGTGCCAGCAGCGTAGGCCCAACCGGGGAGCTGTTTTTT. This sequence encodes CASSVGPTGELFF.

Only one count was recorded for this clone. V and J are TRBV9 and TRBJ2-2, with D possibly matching TRBD2 (6 bases). The CDR3 contains 16 residues. Germline CDR1 is SGDLS and CDR2 is YYNGEE. The V end was cut by 0 bases, the J end by 0 bases, with 9 bases between. For the CDR3, the DNA is TGTGCCAGCAGCGTAGGGGGGGTCGCGAACACCGGGGAGCTGTTTTTT. It codes for CASSVGGVANTGELFF. Combining the CDR3 with reference TRBV9 and TRBJ2-2 gives the whole variable domain DSGVTQTPKHLITATGQRVTLRCSPRSGDLSVYWYQQSLDQGLQFLIQYYNGEERAKGNILERFSAQQFPDLHSELNLSSLELGDSALYFCASSVGGVANTGELFFGEGSRLTVL.

The chain employs TRBV28 and TRBJ2-7; 7 nucleotides match TRBD2. CDR1 and CDR2 from the germline V gene are MDHEN and SYDVKM. The CDR3 has 16 residues. V trimming: 3 bases; J trimming: 7 bases; junction bases outside the gene matches: 15. The CDR3 DNA follows: TGTGCCAGCAGTTTCCCCCTGGGGACTACGATTGGGGAGCAGTACTTC. It yields the protein CASSFPLGTTIGEQYF.

This clone has more than one count but fewer than ten. The chain has TRBV28 and TRBJ2-6, with D perhaps matching TRBD1 or TRBD2 (5 bases each). With 2 bases removed from V and 3 bases from J, the gap between germline ends came to 5 bases. The CDR3 extends over 14 amino acids. CDR1 MDHEN and CDR2 SYDVKM come from the germline V gene. The CDR3 nucleotides read TGTGCCAGCAGTTTAGGGGGTGGGGCCAACGTCCTGACTTTC. As protein: CASSLGGGANVLTF.

The V gene is TRBV6-5, the J gene TRBJ2-1; D is tentatively TRBD1 or TRBD2 (5 bases each). CDR3 length equals 15 residues. V was pared by 4 bases and J by 2 bases, with 12 bases between. Per the germline V gene, CDR1 is MNHEY and CDR2 is SVGAGI. CDR3 in amino acids: CASSLGTATYNEQFF. As DNA, the CDR3 is TGTGCCAGCAGTTTAGGGACGGCCACCTACAATGAGCAGTTCTTC.

The chain recombines TRBV6-6 with TRBJ1-2; D not resolved. Germline CDR1 MNHNY, CDR2 SVGAGI (reference sequence). The CDR3 is 14 residues long. The V and J ends lost 0 bases and 8 bases respectively, with 13 bases between them. The CDR3, as DNA: TGTGCCAGCAGTTACTCCCACGGGTCGCGGGGCTACACCTTC. Amino acid sequence: CASSYSHGSRGYTF.

The chain recombines TRBV6-6 with TRBJ1-1; no clear D. The CDR3 runs to 14 residues. V shed 7 bases and J shed 4 bases, with 16 bases lying between them. Germline V CDR1 and CDR2: MNHNY, SVGAGI (reference sequence). The CDR3 reads CASIRRYSGTEAFF. CDR3 nucleotide sequence: TGTGCCAGCATTCGCCGATACAGCGGCACTGAAGCTTTCTTT.

The chain links TRBV6-1 to TRBJ1-5, with 9 positions matching TRBD1. V shed 6 bases, J shed 4 bases, and the junction held 4 bases outside the gene matches. The germline CDR1 and CDR2 sequences are MNHNS and SASEGT. The CDR3 spans 14 residues. The chain's CDR3 is CASRGTGLNQPQHF. CDR3 bases: TGTGCCAGCAGGGGGACAGGGTTAAATCAGCCCCAGCATTTT.

V is TRBV28 and J is TRBJ1-2; D gene unclear. The V end was cut by 2 bases, the J end by 0 bases, with 4 bases between. This CDR3 has 13 residues. Germline assignment: CDR1 MDHEN and CDR2 SYDVKM. The CDR3 region is CASSLDPNYGYTF. The CDR3 region has the DNA TGTGCCAGCAGTTTAGACCCTAACTATGGCTACACCTTC.

The rearrangement joins TRBV27 to TRBJ1-2; 8 bases agree with TRBD1. Germline-derived CDR1 and CDR2 are MNHEY and SMNVEV (reference sequence). V trimming: 3 bases; J trimming: 8 bases; junction bases outside the gene matches: 14. The length of the CDR3 is 16 residues. In DNA form, the CDR3 reads TGTGCCAGCAGTTTGAGGACCGGACAGGGAGTGGTCGGCTACACCTTC. Translating it yields CASSLRTGQGVVGYTF.

The chain employs TRBV4-2 and TRBJ2-5; a possible D gene is TRBD1 (5 bases). Per the germline V gene, CDR1 is LGHNA and CDR2 is YNFKEQ. The CDR3 consists of 16 residues. The V end lost 4 bases, the J end lost 0 bases, and 15 bases lay between the germline ends. The DNA for the CDR3 is TGTGCCAGCAGCCCGTTAGGACAAACGTACCAAGAGACCCAGTACTTC. Translation: CASSPLGQTYQETQYF.

This clone has a single count. The chain links TRBV30 to TRBJ1-4; D remains unclear. Trimming took 2 bases from V and 4 from J, leaving 17 bases between them. This CDR3 is built from 16 residues. From germline, CDR1 is GTSNPN and CDR2 SVGIG (reference sequence). As DNA, the CDR3 is TGTGCCTGGAGTATCGATGCAGGCAGCTATAATGAAAAACTGTTTTTT. Translated, it gives CAWSIDAGSYNEKLFF.

This sequence joins TRBV10-3 and TRBJ2-4; tentative D call: TRBD1 (5 bases). Germline loops: CDR1 ENHRY, CDR2 SYGVKD. Trimming took off 10 bases at V and 2 bases at J, with 12 bases between the two ends. This CDR3 is 13 amino acids long. DNA for the CDR3: TGTGCCACCCATGCAGGGACCAAAAACATTCAGTACTTC. Translated, it gives CATHAGTKNIQYF.

The J gene is TRBJ2-7, the V gene TRBV11-2; 9 nucleotides line up with TRBD1. The junction had 8 bases not matched to a gene; V was cut back by 5 bases and J by 6 bases. Germline lookup yields CDR1 SGHAT and CDR2 FQNNGV. The CDR3 is 14 residues long. The CDR3: CASSQHRTGVEQYF. The CDR3 bases are TGTGCCAGCAGCCAACACCGGACAGGGGTCGAGCAGTACTTC.